This record looks at one T cell receptor beta chain sequence and its context. Its antigen remains unidentified. No per-base quality is available; no much larger clone lies one base away. The record originates from a study of T cell repertoires in MIS-A myocarditis (dated by TCRdb to the early 2020s). The QIAamp DNA FFPE kit was used to extract genomic DNA from formalin-fixed paraffin-embedded autopsy tissue. TCRbeta CDR3 regions were amplified by the immunoSEQ bias-controlled multiplex PCR and were subjected to high-throughput sequencing. The original pipeline was this. CDR3 sequences were collapsed and filtered by the immunoSEQ vendor pipeline to quantify abundance and frequency of each unique TCRbeta CDR3. Dominant CDR3 amino acid sequences were clustered with SARS-CoV-2-specific ImmuneCODE TCRbeta sequences by CD-HIT at a 90% global sequence identity threshold. Clones at frequencies from 0.1 to 1 were categorized as hyperexpanded, and clones at frequencies from 0.01 to 0.1 were categorized as large. The CDR3 amino acid sequences and the V and J gene assignments of the dominant clones were confirmed with MiXCR. The R stringdist package was used to calculate Levenshtein distances between the patient clonotypes and the ImmuneCODE hits. TCRdb provides this immuneACCESS table in a form limited to in-frame rearrangements. Some clones are lacking; in checked studies, under half of them reflect an unresolved V gene, and why the rest are absent is not known. V and J calls plus clone size are reproduced from that table; the DNA served to infer D and trimming. The sample contains around 10,000 clones, roughly 90% of them found a single time. The top ten clonotypes cover just over 2% of the sample.

The CDR3, from cysteine to phenylalanine, totals 11 residues. Only the CDR3 region is kept as DNA, spanning 33 bases read in frame from base 1. V was cut back by 3 bases and J by 2 bases, leaving a gap of 3 bases between them. The germline V gene encodes CDR1 SGHRS and CDR2 YFSETQ. This TCR derives from a man between 18 and 35 years old with fulminant myocarditis from multisystem inflammatory syndrome in adults (MIS-A) after COVID-19. The sequencing sample was made of thoracic lymph node tissue obtained at autopsy. The receptor chain draws on TRBV5-1 and TRBJ2-7, with no confident D gene call. The sequenced DNA: TGCGCCAGCAGCTCCGCCTACGAGCAGTACTTC. The resulting protein is CASSSAYEQYF.